This T cell receptor beta chain stems from a study of beta chain features in type 1 diabetes (dated by TCRdb to the late 2010s). As for the study more broadly: Patients and healthy donors did not differ in mean age, gender distribution, total cell number or subset yield. A total of roughly 100 million sorted cells were examined across all samples, and the number of cells per subset was strongly correlated with RNA yield. In the study, TCRB repertoires of sorted circulating CD4+ T cell subsets from recently diagnosed type 1 diabetes patients were compared with those of matched healthy donors. Regulatory and stem cell-like memory subsets were isolated from only 8 patients and about 8 healthy donors, whereas naive and central memory subsets came from all 28 donors. Paper-wide results and their limitations: Naive, central memory and regulatory TCRB repertoires appeared to be more similar among patients than among healthy donors. HLA sub-analyses involved small numbers of individuals, so any influence of HLA type on TCRB rearrangement remained unresolved. Shorter templates might have been favored by PCR, but patient and control samples were amplified and corrected together, so both groups would have been affected equally by any skew. Type 1 diabetes patients showed a moderate but significant shortening of TCRB CDR3 length in all four CD4+ subsets. Sequencing cDNA rather than genomic DNA could over-represent highly expressing activated cells, although activation and CD3 levels did not differ between groups. Patients with type 1 diabetes made fewer insertions and deleted more nucleotides at VDJ recombination sites, implying thymic rearrangement abnormalities.

All of the isolated RNA was reverse transcribed with the High Capacity cDNA Reverse Transcription Kit, so expressed TCRB transcripts were sequenced. Deep immunoSEQ sequencing was performed on naive, central memory and regulatory T cell samples, with an average of roughly 3.5 million total reads per sample. Sorted cells were lysed in RLT buffer, and RNA was extracted using DNase-treated RNeasy Micro or Mini kits according to cell number. To prevent cross-contamination, each cell subset was processed individually, whereas patient and healthy donor samples were processed jointly. TCRB sequences were amplified from cDNA with the immunoSEQ multiplex PCR, producing 87-bp fragments spanning the CDR3 region. Sequencing of the amplicons was performed on the Illumina HiSeq platform. For the original study's pipeline: Synthetic template baselines were used to correct PCR bias computationally, reads within Hamming distance 2 were collapsed together, and singletons that could not be merged were discarded. Reads were aligned against IMGT so that V, D and J genes, CDR3 length and insertions or deletions at six rearrangement sites could be assigned. Within each subset, clonotype counts were normalized to sorted cell number, and only after that were true diversity and Gini coefficients computed with the tcR R package. Repertoire sharing was quantified using the overlap coefficient calculated on TCRB nucleotide sequences. Out-of-frame TCRB sequences from naive cells were analyzed as a proxy for the pre-selection repertoire. What TCRdb holds here is the immuneACCESS table cut down to in-frame rearrangements. Part of the clones is not present; checked against another copy, under half of the missing clones reflect an unresolved V gene, and the others are unexplained. V, J and clone size are taken as reported in that table, and D and trimming were inferred from the DNA itself. The sample table holds approximately 200,000 clones, of which around 9.6% were seen once. Just under 0.035% of the sample comes from the top ten.

This clone appeared a few times. Its antigen specificity is not known. It has no much larger one-base neighbor in the sample; base qualities were not kept. Each donor gave one peripheral blood draw, averaging roughly 100 mL, which was collected into heparinised tubes. Naive, central memory, regulatory and stem cell-like memory CD4+ T cells were sorted on a BD FACSAria II using a panel including CD45RO, CCR7, CD25, CD127, CD95 and CD27. A purity above 95% was achieved for all sorted populations. PBMCs were isolated right away by Lymphoprep density gradient centrifugation and were stained directly, without culture. So that batch effects would be minimized, each experiment stained and sorted samples in pairs, pairing one healthy donor with one patient. After removal of 2 bases from V and 3 bases from J, the junction retains 3 bases not matched to a gene. CDR1 and CDR2 (LNHDA, SQIVND) derive from the germline V gene (reference sequence). The CDR3, from cysteine to phenylalanine, totals 14 residues. The CDR3 DNA has 42 bases and is translated from base 1.

The chain uses TRBV19 and TRBJ2-7; a stretch of 8 junction bases matches TRBD1. The source of this sequence is a woman younger than 30 in good health. Source material: naive CD4+ T cells from blood. The sample's cell subset or site label, in plain terms: true naive CD4+ T cells. Here is the DNA: TGTGCCAGTAGTATACAGGACAGGGTCTACGAGCAGTACTTC. This yields the protein CASSIQDRVYEQYF.